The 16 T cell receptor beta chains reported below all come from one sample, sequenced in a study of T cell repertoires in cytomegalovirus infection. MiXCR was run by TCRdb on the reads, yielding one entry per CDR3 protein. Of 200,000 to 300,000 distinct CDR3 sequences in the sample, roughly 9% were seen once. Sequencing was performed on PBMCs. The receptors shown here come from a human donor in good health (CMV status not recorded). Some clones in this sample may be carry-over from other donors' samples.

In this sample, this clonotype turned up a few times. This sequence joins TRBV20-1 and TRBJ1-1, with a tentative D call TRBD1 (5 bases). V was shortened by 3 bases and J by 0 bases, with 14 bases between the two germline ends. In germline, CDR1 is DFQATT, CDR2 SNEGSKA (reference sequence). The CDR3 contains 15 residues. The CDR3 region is CSARNGGNMNTEAFF. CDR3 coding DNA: TGCAGTGCTAGGAATGGGGGAAACATGAACACTGAAGCTTTCTTT.

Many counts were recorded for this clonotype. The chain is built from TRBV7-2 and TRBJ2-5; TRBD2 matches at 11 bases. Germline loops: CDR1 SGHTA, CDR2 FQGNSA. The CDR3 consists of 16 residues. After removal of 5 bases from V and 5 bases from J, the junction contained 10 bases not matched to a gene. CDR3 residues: CASSPVSASGRETQYF. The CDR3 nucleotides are TGTGCCAGCAGCCCAGTTTCGGCTAGCGGGAGGGAGACCCAGTACTTC.

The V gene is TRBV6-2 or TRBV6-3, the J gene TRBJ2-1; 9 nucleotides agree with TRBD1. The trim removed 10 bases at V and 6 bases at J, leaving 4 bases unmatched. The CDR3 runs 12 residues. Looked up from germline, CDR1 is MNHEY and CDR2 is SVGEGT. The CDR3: CATSDRGNEQFF. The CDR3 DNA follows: TGTGCCACGTCGGACAGGGGCAATGAGCAGTTCTTC.

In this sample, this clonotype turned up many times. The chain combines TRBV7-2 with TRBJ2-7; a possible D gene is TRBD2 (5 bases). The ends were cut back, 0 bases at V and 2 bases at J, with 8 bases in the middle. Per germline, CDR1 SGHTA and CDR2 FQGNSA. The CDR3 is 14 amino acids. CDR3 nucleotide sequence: TGTGCCAGCAGCTTAGCCCAGAGGGCCTACGAGCAGTACTTC. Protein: CASSLAQRAYEQYF.

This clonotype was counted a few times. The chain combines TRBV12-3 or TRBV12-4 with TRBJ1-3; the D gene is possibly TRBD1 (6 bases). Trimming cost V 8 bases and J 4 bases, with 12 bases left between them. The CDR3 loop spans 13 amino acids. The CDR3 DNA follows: TGTGCCAGCGGGGGGCTTAAAGGAAACACCATATATTTT. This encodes CASGGLKGNTIYF.

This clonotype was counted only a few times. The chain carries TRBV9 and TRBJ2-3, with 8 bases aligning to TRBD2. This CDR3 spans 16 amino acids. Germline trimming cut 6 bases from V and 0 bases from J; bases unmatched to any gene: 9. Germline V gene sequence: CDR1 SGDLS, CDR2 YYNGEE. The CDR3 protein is CASTSGGQSSTDTQYF. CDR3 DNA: TGTGCCAGCACCAGCGGGGGTCAGTCTAGCACAGATACGCAGTATTTT.

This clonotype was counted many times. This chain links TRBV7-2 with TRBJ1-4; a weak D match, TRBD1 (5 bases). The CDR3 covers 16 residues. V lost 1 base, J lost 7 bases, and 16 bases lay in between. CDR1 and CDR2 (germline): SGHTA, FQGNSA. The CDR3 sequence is CASSLVGQGAGEKLFF. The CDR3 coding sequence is TGTGCCAGCAGCTTAGTGGGCCAGGGAGCGGGTGAAAAACTGTTTTTT. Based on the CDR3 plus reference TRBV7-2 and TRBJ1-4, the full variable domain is GAGVSQSPSNKVTEKGKDVELRCDPISGHTALYWYRQSLGQGLEFLIYFQGNSAPDKSGLPSDRFSAERTGGSVSTLTIQRTQQEDSAVYLCASSLVGQGAGEKLFFGSGTQLSVL.

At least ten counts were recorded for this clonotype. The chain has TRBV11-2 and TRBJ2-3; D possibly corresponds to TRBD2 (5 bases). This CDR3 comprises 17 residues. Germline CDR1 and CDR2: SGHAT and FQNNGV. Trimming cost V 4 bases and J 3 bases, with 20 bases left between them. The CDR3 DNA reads TGTGCCAGCAGCTACCCCCCTTGGGAGAGTAAGACAGATACGCAGTATTTT. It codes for CASSYPPWESKTDTQYF.

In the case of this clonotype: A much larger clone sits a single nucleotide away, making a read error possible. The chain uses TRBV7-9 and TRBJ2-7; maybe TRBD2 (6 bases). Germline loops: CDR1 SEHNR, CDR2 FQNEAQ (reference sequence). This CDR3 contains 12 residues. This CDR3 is CAAGQAGSEQYF. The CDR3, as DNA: TGTGCTGCGGGGCAGGCAGGGAGCGAGCAGTACTTC. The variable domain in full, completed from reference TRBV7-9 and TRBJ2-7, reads DTGVSQNPRHKITKRGQNVTFRCDPISEHNRLYWYRQTLGQGPEFLTYFQNEAQLEKSRLLSDRFSAERPKGSFSTLEIQRTEQGDSAMYLCAAGQAGSEQYFGPGTRLTVT.

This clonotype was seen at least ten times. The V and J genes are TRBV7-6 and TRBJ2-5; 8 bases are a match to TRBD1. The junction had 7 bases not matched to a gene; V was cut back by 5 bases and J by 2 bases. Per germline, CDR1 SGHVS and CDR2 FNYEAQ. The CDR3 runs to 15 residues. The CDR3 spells CASSRNQGAQETQYF. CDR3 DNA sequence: TGTGCCAGCAGCCGTAACCAGGGGGCGCAAGAGACCCAGTACTTC.

The CDR3 bases are TGCAGCGTTGGGGGACAGACCGCAACTAATGAAAAACTGTTTTTT. Residues: CSVGGQTATNEKLFF. The genes are TRBV29-1 and TRBJ1-4, with 7 bases identical to TRBD1. Germline V lookup: CDR1 SQVTM, CDR2 ANQGSEA. J was trimmed by 0 bases and V by 4 bases; bases with no gene match: 5. The CDR3 has 15 amino acids.

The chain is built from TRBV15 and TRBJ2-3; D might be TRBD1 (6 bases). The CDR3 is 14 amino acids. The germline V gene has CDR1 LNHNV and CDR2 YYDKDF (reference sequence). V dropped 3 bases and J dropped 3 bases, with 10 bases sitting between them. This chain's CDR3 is CATSSWGPTDTQYF. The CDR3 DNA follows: TGTGCCACCAGCAGTTGGGGGCCGACAGATACGCAGTATTTT.

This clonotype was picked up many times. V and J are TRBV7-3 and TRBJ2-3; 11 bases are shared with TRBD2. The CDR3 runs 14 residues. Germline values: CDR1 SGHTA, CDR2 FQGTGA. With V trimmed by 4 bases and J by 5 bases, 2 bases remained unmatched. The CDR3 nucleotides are TGTGCCAGCAGCTCAGGACTAGCGGGAGATACGCAGTATTTT. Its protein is CASSSGLAGDTQYF.

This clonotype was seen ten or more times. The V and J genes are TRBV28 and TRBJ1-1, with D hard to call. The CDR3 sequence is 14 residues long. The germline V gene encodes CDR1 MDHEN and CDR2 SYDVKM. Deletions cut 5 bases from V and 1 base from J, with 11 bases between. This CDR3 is CASSPQTGNTEAFF. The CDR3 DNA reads TGTGCCAGCAGTCCCCAAACCGGGAACACTGAAGCTTTCTTT.

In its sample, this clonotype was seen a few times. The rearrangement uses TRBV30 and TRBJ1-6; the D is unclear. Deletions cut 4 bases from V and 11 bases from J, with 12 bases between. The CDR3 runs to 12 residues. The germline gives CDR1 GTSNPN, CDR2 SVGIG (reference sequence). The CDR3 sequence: CAWTWRDPPLHF. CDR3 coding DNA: TGTGCCTGGACCTGGCGGGATCCACCCCTCCACTTT. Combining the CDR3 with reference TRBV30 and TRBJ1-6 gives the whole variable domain SQTIHQWPATLVQPVGSPLSLECTVEGTSNPNLYWYRQAAGRGLQLLFYSVGIGQISSEVPQNLSASRPQDRQFILSSKKLLLSDSGFYLCAWTWRDPPLHFGNGTRLTVT.

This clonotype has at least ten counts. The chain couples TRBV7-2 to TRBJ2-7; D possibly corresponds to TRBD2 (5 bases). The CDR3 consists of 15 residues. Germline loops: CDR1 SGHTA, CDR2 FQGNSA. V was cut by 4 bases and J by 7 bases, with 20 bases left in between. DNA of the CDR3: TGTGCCAGCAGCTCGATACGAGGGCTAGCCGGGGAGCAGTACTTC. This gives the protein CASSSIRGLAGEQYF.